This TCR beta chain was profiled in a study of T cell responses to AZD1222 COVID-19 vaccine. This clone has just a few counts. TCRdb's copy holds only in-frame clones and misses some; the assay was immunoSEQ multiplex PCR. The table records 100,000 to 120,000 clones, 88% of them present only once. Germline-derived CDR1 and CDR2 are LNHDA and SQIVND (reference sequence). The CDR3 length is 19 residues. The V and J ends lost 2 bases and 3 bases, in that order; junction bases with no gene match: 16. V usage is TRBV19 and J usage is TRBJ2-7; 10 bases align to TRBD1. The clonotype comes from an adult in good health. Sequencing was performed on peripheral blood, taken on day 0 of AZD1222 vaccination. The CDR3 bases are TGTGCCAGTAGTATAAGGCCCAGGGGACAGGGGCTTGAAGGCTACGAGCAGTACTTC. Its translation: CASSIRPRGQGLEGYEQYF.